These 22 T cell receptor beta chains were sequenced from one sample in a study of identical twins. TCRdb used MiXCR to reprocess the 5' RACE reads, holding one entry per CDR3 protein. The sample gives 300,000 to 350,000 distinct CDR3 sequences, roughly an eighth of which show up once; roughly 7.8% is in the top ten. The same data also went into a second study, on yellow fever vaccine responses in identical twins.

Input material: CD8+ T cells sorted from blood. These receptors were taken from a woman aged 18-35 years in good health.

This clonotype was picked up many times. CDR3 DNA: TGTGCCAGCAGTGAAGTAGCAGGGACGTTCTTC. The encoded protein is CASSEVAGTFF. The chain combines TRBV6-1 with TRBJ2-1; the D gene could be TRBD1 or TRBD2 (5 bases each). CDR1 MNHNS and CDR2 SASEGT come from the germline V gene. The CDR3 loop spans 11 amino acids. V dropped 1 base and J dropped 15 bases, with 10 bases sitting between them.

Many counts were recorded for this clonotype. The V call is TRBV15, the J call TRBJ2-7; 10 bases fit TRBD1. The CDR3 contains 16 residues. Per the germline V gene, CDR1 is LNHNV and CDR2 is YYDKDF (reference sequence). The V and J ends lost 0 bases and 5 bases, in that order; junction bases with no gene match: 7. The DNA of the CDR3 is TGTGCCACCAGCAGAGACCCGGGACAGGGGAACCACGAGCAGTACTTC. Its protein is CATSRDPGQGNHEQYF.

This clonotype was observed a handful of times. The genes are TRBV27 and TRBJ2-1, with 11 bases matching TRBD1. Trimming took 4 bases from V and 6 from J; bases not matched to a gene: 8. This CDR3 has 16 amino acids. Per the germline V gene, CDR1 is MNHEY and CDR2 is SMNVEV (reference sequence). This CDR3 reads CASSSRTGGLINEQFF. CDR3 coding DNA: TGTGCCAGCAGTTCTAGGACAGGGGGCTTGATCAATGAGCAGTTCTTC.

This clonotype was seen repeatedly, ten times or more. This chain joins TRBV20-1 and TRBJ1-1, with a tentative D call TRBD1 (5 bases). Germline assignment: CDR1 DFQATT and CDR2 SNEGSKA (reference sequence). Trimming left V 1 base short and J 3 bases short, with 18 bases between. This CDR3 region has 16 residues. CDR3 DNA sequence: TGCAGTGCTAGAGGCGTCGACAGTTTTACGGACACTGAAGCTTTCTTT. Translated, it gives CSARGVDSFTDTEAFF.

The rearrangement uses TRBV27 and TRBJ2-3; maybe TRBD2 (5 bases). CDR3 length equals 13 residues. Trimming took off 8 bases at V and 1 base at J, with 10 bases between the two ends. Germline V gene sequence: CDR1 MNHEY, CDR2 SMNVEV (reference sequence). CDR3 DNA sequence: TGTGCCAGCGGGCCACTAGGCACAGATACGCAGTATTTT. Translating gives CASGPLGTDTQYF.

This clonotype was detected a few times. J is TRBJ2-5 and V is TRBV28; no firm D call. Germline lookup yields CDR1 MDHEN and CDR2 SYDVKM. V was trimmed by 7 bases and J by 7 bases, leaving 16 bases between them. The CDR3 covers 13 residues. The DNA for the CDR3 is TGTGCCAGCACAACGCTGGAATGGGGGACCCAGTACTTC. It is translated as CASTTLEWGTQYF.

This chain connects TRBV7-9 to TRBJ1-2; D call uncertain. V lost 6 bases to trimming and J lost 2 bases, with 16 bases between them. Germline V lookup: CDR1 SEHNR, CDR2 FQNEAQ (reference sequence). The CDR3 has 15 amino acids. As DNA, the CDR3 is TGTGCCAGCAGACCACCCGGGCCGGAAAACTATGGCTACACCTTC. This codes for CASRPPGPENYGYTF.

V usage is TRBV28 and J usage is TRBJ1-6; tentative D call: TRBD1 (6 bases). CDR3 size: 16 residues. The V gene's germline CDR1 is MDHEN and CDR2 SYDVKM. The ends were cut back, 5 bases at V and 7 bases at J, with 18 bases in the middle. DNA for the CDR3: TGTGCCAGCAGTAATGAGGGGGGAGAGCGGAATTCACCCCTCCACTTT. It encodes CASSNEGGERNSPLHF.

The V and J genes are TRBV5-1 and TRBJ2-7; 14 nucleotides match TRBD2. V trimming: 2 bases; J trimming: 0 bases; junction bases outside the gene matches: 7. The CDR3 extends over 18 amino acids. Per germline, CDR1 SGHRS and CDR2 YFSETQ. This CDR3 is CASSFGTSGSDISYEQYF. As DNA, the CDR3 is TGCGCCAGCAGCTTCGGGACTAGCGGGAGCGATATCTCCTACGAGCAGTACTTC.

This clonotype occurred many times. This CDR3 reads CATSRESGVVYNEQFF. Written as DNA, the CDR3 is TGTGCCACCAGCAGAGAGAGCGGGGTCGTCTACAATGAGCAGTTCTTC. The chain carries TRBV15 and TRBJ2-1; the match to TRBD2 covers 7 bases. V lost 0 bases, J lost 3 bases, and 5 bases stayed unmatched. Germline loops: CDR1 LNHNV, CDR2 YYDKDF (reference sequence). The CDR3 is 16 residues long.

This clonotype was detected only a few times. The CDR3 loop is CASSQEMAGSTGELFF. The DNA of the CDR3 is TGTGCCAGCAGCCAAGAAATGGCAGGGAGCACCGGGGAGCTGTTTTTT. V usage is TRBV3-1 and J usage is TRBJ2-2, with D possibly called TRBD1 or TRBD2 (5 bases each). Trimming took off 0 bases at V and 4 bases at J, with 12 bases between the two ends. Germline V gene lookup returns CDR1 LGHDT and CDR2 YNNKEL (reference sequence). The CDR3 is 16 amino acids.

At least ten counts were recorded for this clonotype. The chain couples TRBV6-4 to TRBJ2-1; maybe TRBD2 (6 bases). The CDR3 totals 15 residues. Germline V CDR1 and CDR2: MRHNA, SNTAGT. With 2 bases removed from V and 5 bases from J, the gap between germline ends came to 13 bases. CDR3 nucleotide sequence: TGTGCCAGCAGTGACGCGGCGGGAACCAACAATGAGCAGTTCTTC. Its translation is CASSDAAGTNNEQFF.

V is TRBV10-3 and J is TRBJ2-1, with D possibly matching TRBD2 (5 bases). The CDR3 runs to 12 residues. Trimming removed 8 bases at V and 4 bases at J, with 9 bases between. The germline V gene has CDR1 ENHRY and CDR2 SYGVKD. The CDR3 nucleotides read TGTGCCATCGGGAGATTTTACAATGAGCAGTTCTTC. It yields the protein CAIGRFYNEQFF.

The sample holds a few counts of this clonotype. This chain links TRBV6-4 with TRBJ2-3; the D gene is possibly TRBD2 (5 bases). This CDR3 is built from 13 residues. From germline, CDR1 is MRHNA and CDR2 SNTAGT. V gave up 3 bases and J gave up 6 bases, with 10 bases separating them. The CDR3 region has the DNA TGTGCCAGCAGTGAAGGCGGGTACGATACGCAGTATTTT. It codes for CASSEGGYDTQYF.

This clonotype was picked up many times. The chain carries TRBV10-3 and TRBJ2-7; TRBD2 matches 9 bases. CDR3 length equals 15 residues. The germline V gene encodes CDR1 ENHRY and CDR2 SYGVKD. Losses at the gene ends were 0 bases for V and 3 bases for J; bases not matched to a gene: 3. CDR3 amino acids: CAISESGLARYEQYV. The DNA of the CDR3 is TGTGCCATCAGTGAGTCGGGACTAGCTCGCTACGAGCAGTACGTC.

J is TRBJ1-1 and V is TRBV5-1; TRBD1 matches at 10 bases. Germline assignment: CDR1 SGHRS and CDR2 YFSETQ. This CDR3 is built from 16 residues. V shed 1 base, J shed 3 bases, and the junction held 6 bases outside the gene matches. In DNA, the CDR3 is TGCGCCAGCAGCTTGCGACAGGGGGCAGTTGACACTGAAGCTTTCTTT. Translated: CASSLRQGAVDTEAFF.

The table lists this clonotype with many counts. The V call is TRBV12-3 or TRBV12-4, the J call TRBJ2-4, with D uncertain. The CDR3 sequence is 13 residues long. The ends were cut back, 2 bases at V and 0 bases at J, with 2 bases in the middle. The DNA for the CDR3 is TGTGCCAGCAGTTTACTAGCCAAAAACATTCAGTACTTC. Its translation: CASSLLAKNIQYF.

Only a few counts were recorded for this clonotype. V usage is TRBV4-1 and J usage is TRBJ1-1; D is unresolved. The ends were cut back, 0 bases at V and 5 bases at J, with 7 bases in the middle. Per germline, CDR1 MGHRA and CDR2 YSYEKL. The CDR3 loop spans 13 amino acids. For the CDR3, the DNA is TGCGCCAGCAGCCAAGAGTATAAAACTGAAGCTTTCTTT. Its translation is CASSQEYKTEAFF.

This CDR3 reads CASSPISEKETQYF. CDR3 in DNA: TGTGCCAGCAGCCCCATAAGCGAGAAAGAGACCCAGTACTTC. This chain connects TRBV6-1 to TRBJ2-5, with D unresolved. Per the germline V gene, CDR1 is MNHNS and CDR2 is SASEGT. This CDR3 is built from 14 residues. Trimming removed 6 bases from V and 3 bases from J, with 14 bases in between.

The chain combines TRBV6-5 with TRBJ1-5; TRBD1 might be the D (5 bases). V lost 1 base to trimming and J lost 5 bases, with 12 bases between them. In germline, CDR1 is MNHEY, CDR2 SVGAGI. The CDR3 length is 15 residues. CDR3 sequence (DNA): TGTGCCAGCAGTTACTGGGCAGGGAAGGATCAGCCCCAGCATTTT. Its protein product is CASSYWAGKDQPQHF.

About this clonotype: At one end the junction does not follow the germline gene, possibly because of a read error. The chain has TRBV9 and TRBJ1-6; D call uncertain. The germline V gene encodes CDR1 SGDLS and CDR2 YYNGEE. The CDR3 is 17 amino acids. CDR3 in DNA: TGTGCCAGCAGCGTAGGAGGGAGTCTGTCGTATAGTTCACCCCTCCACTTT. Amino acids: CASSVGGSLSYSSPLHF. Supplemented by reference TRBV9 and TRBJ1-6, the full variable domain reads DSGVTQTPKHLITATGQRVTLRCSPRSGDLSVYWYQQSLDQGLQFLIQYYNGEERAKGNILERFSAQQFPDLHSELNLSSLELGDSALYFCASSVGGSLSYSSPLHFGNGTRLTVT.

V gene TRBV28 combines with J gene TRBJ2-7; 11 nucleotides match TRBD2. The V and J ends lost 3 bases and 5 bases, in that order; junction bases with no gene match: 6. Germline assignment: CDR1 MDHEN and CDR2 SYDVKM. The CDR3 is made up of 15 amino acids. The CDR3 loop reads CASSFFLAGGNEQYF. CDR3 DNA: TGTGCCAGCAGTTTTTTCCTAGCGGGAGGAAACGAGCAGTACTTC.